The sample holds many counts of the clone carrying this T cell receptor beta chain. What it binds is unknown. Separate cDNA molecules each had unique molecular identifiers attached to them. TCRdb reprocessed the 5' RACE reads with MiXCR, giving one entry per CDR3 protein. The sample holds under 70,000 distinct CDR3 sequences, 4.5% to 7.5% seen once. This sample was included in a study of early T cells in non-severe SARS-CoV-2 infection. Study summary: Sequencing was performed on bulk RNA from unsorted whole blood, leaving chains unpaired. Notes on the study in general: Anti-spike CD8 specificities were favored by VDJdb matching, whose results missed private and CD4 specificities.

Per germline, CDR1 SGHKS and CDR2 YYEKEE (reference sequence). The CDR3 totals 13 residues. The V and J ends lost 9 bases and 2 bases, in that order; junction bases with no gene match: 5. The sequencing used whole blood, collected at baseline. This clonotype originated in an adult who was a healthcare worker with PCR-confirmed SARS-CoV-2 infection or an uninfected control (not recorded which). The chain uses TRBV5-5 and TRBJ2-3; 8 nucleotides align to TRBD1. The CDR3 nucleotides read TGTGCCATATCGGACAGGGACACAGATACGCAGTATTTT. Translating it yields CAISDRDTDTQYF.